The 8 T cell receptor beta chains below were found in one sample sequenced in a study of control samples from healthy donors and cancer patients. The protocol was immunoSEQ multiplex PCR, while the TCRdb copy is restricted to in-frame clones and leaves out a portion. Among 76,000 or so clones, around 86% were seen once, and the ten largest hold roughly a tenth. The sequenced material came from PBMCs. The receptor source for this set is a woman aged 45-60 years with colorectal cancer.

The chain combines TRBV10-2 with TRBJ1-3; D remains ambiguous. CDR3 size: 11 residues. Germline assignment: CDR1 WSHSY and CDR2 SAAADI. Trimming took off 6 bases at V and 4 bases at J, with 4 bases between the two ends. The CDR3: CASSLGNTIYF. CDR3 DNA: TGCGCCAGCAGCCTAGGAAACACCATATATTTT.

The chain combines TRBV5-1 with TRBJ2-2; D remains unclear. V was clipped by 0 bases and J by 0 bases, with 12 bases between them. Germline V lookup: CDR1 SGHRS, CDR2 YFSETQ. There are 17 residues in the CDR3. The CDR3 region has the DNA TGCGCCAGCAGCTTGGCGGGCCAGAGTACGAACACCGGGGAGCTGTTTTTT. It codes for CASSLAGQSTNTGELFF.

CDR3 amino acids: CATSRARGQSYEQYV. The CDR3 DNA reads TGTGCCACCAGCCGCGCGCGGGGACAGTCCTACGAGCAGTACGTC. The gene calls are TRBV15 and TRBJ2-7; D perhaps matches TRBD1 (7 bases). The CDR3 extends over 15 amino acids. Germline assignment: CDR1 LNHNV and CDR2 YYDKDF (reference sequence). The V gene lost 5 bases and the J gene lost 1 base, with 15 bases spanning the gap.

The V gene is TRBV10-2, the J gene TRBJ2-2; possible D gene TRBD1, 6 bases. CDR3 length equals 13 residues. With 6 bases removed from V and 6 bases from J, the gap between germline ends came to 11 bases. CDR1 and CDR2 from the germline V gene are WSHSY and SAAADI. In DNA, the CDR3 is TGCGCCAGCAGCGAACAGGGATCCGGGGAGCTGTTTTTT. It yields the protein CASSEQGSGELFF.

The chain has TRBV6-5 and TRBJ2-3, with TRBD2 identical over 11 bases. V was clipped by 10 bases and J by 8 bases; unmatched bases: 14. CDR3 length: 15 amino acids. Germline V gene data show CDR1 as MNHEY and CDR2 as SVGAGI. The chain's CDR3 is CATPRRTSGLGTQYF. For the CDR3, the DNA is TGTGCCACCCCTCGCCGGACTAGCGGGTTGGGTACGCAGTATTTT.

The V call is TRBV5-6, the J call TRBJ1-1; the match to TRBD1 covers 7 bases. The CDR3 length is 13 residues. Germline-derived CDR1 and CDR2 are SGHDT and YYEEEE. With 4 bases clipped from V and 4 bases from J, the junction kept 4 bases outside the gene matches. The CDR3 loop is CASSRQGGTEAFF. CDR3 nucleotides: TGTGCCAGCAGCCGACAGGGCGGCACTGAAGCTTTCTTT.

This clone was counted once. The chain recombines TRBV15 with TRBJ2-3; TRBD2 might be the D (5 bases). V shed 0 bases and J shed 1 base, with 8 bases lying between them. Germline CDR1 is LNHNV and CDR2 is YYDKDF (reference sequence). The CDR3 extends over 15 amino acids. The chain's CDR3 is CATSRERVRTDTQYF. The CDR3 DNA reads TGTGCCACCAGCAGAGAGAGGGTCCGCACAGATACGCAGTATTTT.

Only one count was recorded for this clone. The J gene is TRBJ1-2, the V gene TRBV9; 8 bases fit TRBD1. Trimming took 4 bases from V and 3 from J; bases not matched to a gene: 5. The CDR3 covers 14 residues. CDR1 SGDLS and CDR2 YYNGEE come from the germline V gene. This chain's CDR3 is CASSWTGMDYGYTF. The CDR3, as DNA: TGTGCCAGCAGCTGGACAGGGATGGACTATGGCTACACCTTC.